This T cell receptor (beta chain) derives from a study of T cell responses to AZD1222 COVID-19 vaccine. Study-wide findings and caveats: Vaccine-associated CD4 TCRs ranged over spike, dominating at 160-218 and 743-854.

About this clone: Its specificity is not known.

TCRdb's table, derived via immunoSEQ multiplex PCR, lists solely in-frame clones and lacks some. The sample yields some 150,000 clones, 85% to 90% seen once. CDR1 and CDR2 (germline): GTSNPN, SVGIG (reference sequence). The CDR3 consists of 16 residues. V lost 5 bases to trimming and J lost 4 bases, with 23 bases between them. The J gene is TRBJ1-2, the V gene TRBV30, with D maybe TRBD1 (6 bases). The sequenced sample was peripheral blood, obtained 28 days after the second AZD1222 dose. This receptor was identified in an adult who received the AZD1222 COVID-19 vaccine. The CDR3 loop reads CAWSGTLGGLAYGYTF. For the CDR3, the DNA is TGTGCCTGGTCCGGGACTCTGGGGGGGCTCGCCTATGGCTACACCTTC.